This TCR beta chain was documented in a study of OX40 agonist ivuxolimab in advanced cancers. Looking at the study overall: Patients were dosed with the agonistic anti-OX40 (CD134) antibody ivuxolimab. Cohort: 75% to 90% men, mean age around 55, aged roughly 20 to 79. People who had prior anti-PD-1, anti-PD-L1 or anti-CTLA-4 therapy could take part, and approximately 43% had some.

Overall study results and limits: CD4+ and CD8+ blood T cells expanded clonally by week 6 at 0.1 to 3.0 mg/kg.

The V gene's germline CDR1 is SNHLY and CDR2 FYNNEI. This CDR3 comprises 12 residues. Trimming took 4 bases from V and 4 from J, leaving 7 bases between them. In the case of this clone: Its antigen is undetermined.

Data came from immunoSEQ multiplex PCR; TCRdb stores just in-frame clones and leaves some out. The sample lists 90,000 to 120,000 clones, less than 95% occurring once. The sequencing used CD4+ or CD8+ T cells sorted from blood, collected in a trial of the OX40 agonist ivuxolimab. The source is an adult with an advanced solid tumor such as melanoma, head and neck, liver or kidney cancer. This chain links TRBV2 with TRBJ1-1; D is unclear. The DNA for the CDR3 is TGTGCCAGCAGTGGGGTAGGCACTGAAGCTTTCTTT. This gives the protein CASSGVGTEAFF.